One and the same sample provided the 20 T cell receptor beta chains below, sequenced in a study of identical twins. TCRdb re-analysed the 5' RACE reads in MiXCR, keeping a single row per CDR3 protein. The sample includes about 890,000 distinct CDR3 sequences, 9% to 15% seen only once; the top ten take about 1.5%. The same data also went into a second study, on yellow fever vaccine responses in identical twins.

Sequencing was performed on PBMCs. These TCRs come from a woman aged 18-29 years in good health.

This chain links TRBV6-1 with TRBJ2-7; TRBD2 matches at 7 bases. The CDR3 length is 14 residues. With 0 bases clipped from V and 6 bases from J, the junction kept 5 bases outside the gene matches. Per the germline V gene, CDR1 is MNHNS and CDR2 is SASEGT. The CDR3 region has the DNA TGTGCCAGCAGTGAAGCGGGGGGGTCGGGCGAGCAGTACGTC. Amino acid sequence: CASSEAGGSGEQYV.

This clonotype was detected a few times. Here the CDR3 reads CASRGLGSLEQYV. The CDR3 DNA sequence: TGTGCCAGCAGAGGCCTGGGGTCCCTCGAGCAGTACGTC. The chain uses TRBV27 and TRBJ2-7; D remains ambiguous. The CDR3 is made up of 13 amino acids. The germline V and J ends were trimmed by 6 bases and 6 bases, with 15 bases remaining between them. Germline CDR1 MNHEY, CDR2 SMNVEV (reference sequence).

V usage is TRBV5-5 and J usage is TRBJ2-7; D is tentatively TRBD1 or TRBD2 (5 bases each). The CDR3 spans 13 residues. The V and J ends lost 4 bases and 2 bases respectively, with 10 bases between them. Germline CDR1 reads SGHKS; CDR2 reads YYEKEE (reference sequence). CDR3 loop: CASSRDGAYEQYV. The CDR3 nucleotides read TGTGCCAGCAGCCGGGACGGTGCCTACGAGCAGTACGTC.

This clonotype was seen only a few times. CDR3 sequence reads: CASSSRTREETQYF. The CDR3 DNA reads as TGCGCCAGCAGCTCCCGGACTAGAGAGGAGACCCAGTACTTC. The rearrangement joins TRBV4-1 to TRBJ2-5; 7 bases agree with TRBD2. The CDR3 consists of 14 residues. The V gene's germline CDR1 is MGHRA and CDR2 YSYEKL. V was pared by 5 bases and J by 5 bases, with 8 bases of the junction left unmatched.

This clonotype was detected a few times. The chain uses TRBV28 and TRBJ2-1, with TRBD2 matching over 11 bases. This CDR3 region has 20 residues. V lost 2 bases and J lost 1; bases outside the gene matches: 13. Per the germline V gene, CDR1 is MDHEN and CDR2 is SYDVKM. CDR3 loop: CASSLPPGLAETPSYNEQFF. CDR3 bases: TGTGCCAGCAGTTTACCGCCGGGACTAGCGGAGACCCCTTCCTACAATGAGCAGTTCTTC.

This clonotype was seen many times. This chain joins TRBV12-3 or TRBV12-4 and TRBJ1-5, with TRBD1 identical over 8 bases. The CDR3 runs to 16 residues. V lost 1 base, J lost 4 bases, and 6 bases stayed unmatched. The CDR3, as DNA: TGTGCCAGCAGTTTAGGCGGACAGGGACATAATCAGCCCCAGCATTTT. Amino acids: CASSLGGQGHNQPQHF.

This clonotype appeared many times. The rearrangement uses TRBV28 and TRBJ2-7, with 12 bases aligning to TRBD2. Per the germline V gene, CDR1 is MDHEN and CDR2 is SYDVKM. The CDR3 extends over 15 amino acids. Losses at the gene ends were 4 bases for V and 2 bases for J; bases not matched to a gene: 3. The CDR3 region has the DNA TGTGCCAGCAGTTCCCTAGCGGGAGGGGCCTACGAGCAGTACTTC. Encoded protein: CASSSLAGGAYEQYF. The full variable domain, in which reference TRBV28 and TRBJ2-7 provide the parts outside the CDR3, is DVKVTQSSRYLVKRTGEKVFLECVQDMDHENMFWYRQDPGLGLRLIYFSYDVKMKEKGDIPEGYSVSREKKERFSLILESASTNQTSMYLCASSSLAGGAYEQYFGPGTRLTVT.

The chain employs TRBV18 and TRBJ2-2; 7 bases line up with TRBD2. In germline, CDR1 is KGHSH, CDR2 LQKENI. V shed 4 bases, J shed 6 bases, and the junction held 8 bases outside the gene matches. This CDR3 region has 15 residues. The CDR3 DNA reads TGTGCCAGCTCACAAGCCTCACTAGCGCCCGGGGAGCTGTTTTTT. Translated, it gives CASSQASLAPGELFF.

The sample holds many counts of this clonotype. This chain links TRBV9 with TRBJ2-3; D unresolved. The V gene's germline CDR1 is SGDLS and CDR2 YYNGEE. This CDR3 comprises 13 residues. V lost 0 bases and J lost 4, with 6 bases in between. The CDR3: CASSVDSADTQYF. The CDR3 DNA reads TGTGCCAGCAGCGTAGACTCGGCAGATACGCAGTATTTT. The full variable domain, completed using reference TRBV9 and TRBJ2-3, is DSGVTQTPKHLITATGQRVTLRCSPRSGDLSVYWYQQSLDQGLQFLIQYYNGEERAKGNILERFSAQQFPDLHSELNLSSLELGDSALYFCASSVDSADTQYFGPGTRLTVL.

This chain joins TRBV28 and TRBJ2-6; D is possibly TRBD1 or TRBD2 (6 bases each). The ends were cut back, 1 base at V and 1 base at J, with 17 bases in the middle. The CDR3 extends over 19 amino acids. Germline V gene data show CDR1 as MDHEN and CDR2 as SYDVKM. The CDR3 loop reads CASSLSGAGQRSGANVLTF. The CDR3 DNA sequence: TGTGCCAGCAGTTTATCGGGGGCAGGACAACGATCTGGGGCCAACGTCCTGACTTTC.

This clonotype was recorded a few times. V and J are TRBV5-1 and TRBJ2-2, with D possibly matching TRBD1 (5 bases). CDR1 is SGHRS, CDR2 YFSETQ, per germline. Trimming shortened V by 4 bases and J by 7 bases, and 14 bases separated the two germline ends. This CDR3 region has 14 residues. The CDR3 nucleotides are TGCGCCAGCAGCCCGGACATTCACGGCGGGGAGCTGTTTTTT. Its translation: CASSPDIHGGELFF.

This clonotype was found a few times. V gene TRBV6-1 combines with J gene TRBJ2-3; 12 nucleotides match TRBD2. Germline loops: CDR1 MNHNS, CDR2 SASEGT. V lost 4 bases and J lost 1; bases outside the gene matches: 6. The CDR3 contains 17 residues. The CDR3 loop is CASSVSSGGAGTDTQYF. CDR3 coding DNA: TGTGCCAGCAGTGTATCTAGCGGGGGGGCCGGCACAGATACGCAGTATTTT.

This clonotype has at least ten counts. The V and J genes are TRBV29-1 and TRBJ2-1; 7 bases map to TRBD1. This CDR3 comprises 14 residues. The V gene end was trimmed by 7 bases and the J gene end by 4 bases; junction bases not matched to a gene: 10. Germline-derived CDR1 and CDR2 are SQVTM and ANQGSEA. This CDR3 reads CSAVTGTTYNEQFF. The CDR3 DNA follows: TGCAGCGCCGTGACAGGGACGACATACAATGAGCAGTTCTTC.

In this sample, this clonotype turned up a few times. The chain has TRBV6-5 and TRBJ2-1; D is perhaps TRBD2 (7 bases). The germline V gene encodes CDR1 MNHEY and CDR2 SVGAGI. The CDR3 extends over 17 amino acids. The V end was cut by 0 bases, the J end by 4 bases, with 16 bases between. The CDR3 DNA sequence: TGTGCCAGCAGTTACTCGATAAATGGGGGGGCGTACAATGAGCAGTTCTTC. Translating it yields CASSYSINGGAYNEQFF.

The gene calls are TRBV5-1 and TRBJ2-1; 12 bases align to TRBD2. Germline trimming cut 5 bases from V and 0 bases from J; bases unmatched to any gene: 9. The germline gives CDR1 SGHRS, CDR2 YFSETQ. CDR3 length: 18 residues. DNA of the CDR3: TGCGCCAGCAGTCGGACGACTAGCGGGGGAAGCTCCTACAATGAGCAGTTCTTC. Translating gives CASSRTTSGGSSYNEQFF.

The genes are TRBV12-2 and TRBJ2-1; the D call TRBD2 from the table was never checked on the DNA. TRBV12-2 is deemed a pseudogene. The CDR3 consists of 16 residues. For the CDR3, the DNA is TGTGCAAGTCGCCCAACTTCGAGGGGACTAGCGAATGAGCAGTTCTTC. Its translation: CASRPTSRGLANEQFF.

This clonotype was picked up a small number of times. The chain has TRBV15 and TRBJ1-5, with a weak D call TRBD1 (5 bases). Germline V gives CDR1 LNHNV, CDR2 YYDKDF (reference sequence). Trimming removed 2 bases from V and 3 bases from J, with 14 bases in between. The CDR3 totals 16 residues. The CDR3: CATSRTPSGFNQPQHF. CDR3 nucleotides: TGTGCCACCAGCAGAACCCCATCAGGGTTCAATCAGCCCCAGCATTTT.

There are many counts of this clonotype. The J gene is TRBJ2-1, the V gene TRBV4-1; 7 bases map to TRBD1. Trimming at V came to 2 bases and at J to 5 bases, leaving 6 bases not matched to a gene. Germline V CDR1 and CDR2: MGHRA, YSYEKL. The CDR3 totals 15 residues. The CDR3 bases are TGCGCCAGCAGCCAACCCACGAGGGGGCACAATGAGCAGTTCTTC. Translation gives CASSQPTRGHNEQFF.

V is TRBV12-3 or TRBV12-4 and J is TRBJ2-1; possibly TRBD1 for D (5 bases). The V end was cut by 5 bases, the J end by 9 bases, with 17 bases between. The CDR3 is made up of 14 amino acids. CDR3 loop: CASSPPGFYGEQFF. In DNA, the CDR3 is TGTGCCAGCAGTCCCCCAGGGTTTTACGGTGAGCAGTTCTTC.

This clonotype was seen only once. The chain links TRBV4-1 to TRBJ2-5; the D gene is possibly TRBD2 (7 bases). Per the germline V gene, CDR1 is MGHRA and CDR2 is YSYEKL. The CDR3 runs 16 residues. Trimming left V 4 bases short and J 5 bases short, with 20 bases between. The CDR3 protein is CASSRLGGPLGETQYF. Here the CDR3 DNA reads TGCGCCAGCAGCCGCCTGGGGGGGCCCCTAGGCGAGACCCAGTACTTC.